One and the same sample provided the 19 T cell receptor beta chains below, sequenced in a study of blood T cell repertoires in COVID-19. TCRdb's copy holds only in-frame clones and misses some; the assay was immunoSEQ multiplex PCR. The profile shows just under 350,000 clones, around nine tenths of them singletons. The material sequenced was peripheral blood. These receptors originate from a woman in her 70s with COVID-19, enrolled during active disease.

This sequence joins TRBV18 and TRBJ1-5; D ambiguous. The V gene's germline CDR1 is KGHSH and CDR2 LQKENI. The CDR3 is made up of 16 amino acids. The ends were cut back, 2 bases at V and 7 bases at J, with 18 bases in the middle. CDR3 coding DNA: TGTGCCAGCTCACCATCATCGTCGGGCGCGGGGCAGCCCCAGCATTTT. Protein: CASSPSSSGAGQPQHF.

This chain uses TRBV11-2 with TRBJ1-2, with D possibly TRBD1 on 6 matching bases. Trimming took 5 bases from V and 4 from J, leaving 14 bases between them. The CDR3 is 14 residues long. Germline loops: CDR1 SGHAT, CDR2 FQNNGV. The CDR3 DNA follows: TGTGCCAGCAGCCCAAGAACAGGGAGCTATGGCTACACCTTC. This encodes CASSPRTGSYGYTF.

The chain couples TRBV6-2 or TRBV6-3 to TRBJ1-1; 8 positions match TRBD1. The junction had 8 bases not matched to a gene; V was cut back by 0 bases and J by 5 bases. CDR3 length: 16 amino acids. Germline V CDR1 and CDR2: MNHEY, SVGEGT. The CDR3 bases are TGTGCCAGCAGTTACTCTTTCTTGACAGGGGTGACTGAAGCTTTCTTT. Translation: CASSYSFLTGVTEAFF.

The V call is TRBV19, the J call TRBJ2-1; a weak D match, TRBD2 (7 bases). This CDR3 contains 15 residues. Germline assignment: CDR1 LNHDA and CDR2 SQIVND (reference sequence). The V end was cut by 6 bases, the J end by 7 bases, with 19 bases between. The CDR3 loop is CASSLGWGGRNEQFF. The CDR3 bases are TGTGCCAGTAGCCTTGGATGGGGGGGCCGGAATGAGCAGTTCTTC.

The rearrangement links TRBV27 to TRBJ1-5; tentative D call: TRBD1 (6 bases). This CDR3 is 14 amino acids long. V was pared by 6 bases and J by 4 bases, with 13 bases between. The germline V gene has CDR1 MNHEY and CDR2 SMNVEV (reference sequence). In DNA form, the CDR3 reads TGTGCCAGCAGGTCAGGGGTCATTAATCAGCCCCAGCATTTT. It translates to CASRSGVINQPQHF.

The chain links TRBV3-1 (or the pseudogene TRBV3-2) to TRBJ2-3; 7 nucleotides match TRBD2. V trimming: 4 bases; J trimming: 5 bases; junction bases outside the gene matches: 9. Germline loops: CDR1 LGHDT, CDR2 YNNKEL (reference sequence). This CDR3 contains 15 residues. The CDR3 sequence is CASSRPGGRGDTQYF. In DNA, the CDR3 is TGTGCCAGCAGCCGGCCGGGGGGACGTGGAGATACGCAGTATTTT.

The rearrangement uses TRBV18 and TRBJ1-1; 8 bases align to TRBD1. V dropped 2 bases and J dropped 7; count of bases not matched to a gene: 9. CDR3 length equals 15 residues. From germline, CDR1 is KGHSH and CDR2 LQKENI. CDR3 residues: CASSPVDRVGDEAFF. CDR3 coding DNA: TGTGCCAGCTCACCAGTGGACAGGGTGGGGGATGAAGCTTTCTTT.

The chain recombines TRBV12-5 with TRBJ1-5, with D tentatively TRBD1 (6 bases). V lost 4 bases, J lost 7 bases, and 17 bases lay in between. Per germline, CDR1 LGHNT and CDR2 FRNRAP. The length of the CDR3 is 15 residues. In DNA form, the CDR3 reads TGTGCTAGTGGTTGCCCCCCAGGGGTGAGGCAGCCCCAGCATTTT. Translation: CASGCPPGVRQPQHF.

This chain uses TRBV5-6 with TRBJ1-5; weak D call: TRBD1 (6 bases). Germline CDR1 SGHDT, CDR2 YYEEEE. CDR3 length: 15 residues. V lost 0 bases, J lost 5 bases, and 12 bases lay in between. This CDR3 is CASSLARDTYQPQHF. The CDR3 coding sequence is TGTGCCAGCAGCTTGGCCCGGGACACCTATCAGCCCCAGCATTTT.

Comments on this clone: Other DNA sequences in the same sample also yield this CDR3. V is TRBV5-1 and J is TRBJ1-1, with D possibly being TRBD1 (5 bases). Trimming stripped 0 bases from V and 2 bases from J, with 8 bases between. The CDR3 is 14 amino acids. Germline V gene lookup returns CDR1 SGHRS and CDR2 YFSETQ. The CDR3 DNA is TGCGCCAGCAGCTTGGGACAGAGCAACACTGAAGCTTTCTTT. The encoded protein is CASSLGQSNTEAFF.

This clone was seen once. The J gene is TRBJ1-5, the V gene TRBV19; possible D gene TRBD1, 5 bases. The CDR3 totals 17 residues. CDR1 is LNHDA and CDR2 is SQIVND in the germline V gene (reference sequence). V lost 3 bases to trimming and J lost 2 bases, with 17 bases between them. The CDR3 nucleotides read TGTGCCAGTAGTATCGCCGGGGGACGAGGTGGCAATCAGCCCCAGCATTTT. Protein product: CASSIAGGRGGNQPQHF.

The chain uses TRBV24-1 and TRBJ2-2; 11 positions agree with TRBD2. The ends lost 5 bases at V and 0 bases at J; junction bases unmatched: 4. This CDR3 has 17 amino acids. Germline CDR1 and CDR2: KGHDR and SFDVKD. In DNA form, the CDR3 reads TGTGCCACCAGTGTCGAGACTAGCGGGGCGAACACCGGGGAGCTGTTTTTT. Protein sequence: CATSVETSGANTGELFF.

The chain joins TRBV5-4 to TRBJ1-2, with 12 bases identical to TRBD1. Germline CDR1 SGHNT, CDR2 YYREEE (reference sequence). Losses at the gene ends were 5 bases for V and 7 bases for J; bases not matched to a gene: 6. This CDR3 comprises 14 residues. This CDR3 reads CASRGTGGEGGYTF. In nucleotides, the CDR3 is TGTGCCAGCAGAGGGACAGGGGGCGAGGGTGGCTACACCTTC.

The count of this clone is one. V gene TRBV18 combines with J gene TRBJ2-5, with a possible D match to TRBD1 (8 bases). V was trimmed by 0 bases and J by 4 bases, leaving 18 bases between them. CDR1 is KGHSH, CDR2 LQKENI, per germline. The CDR3 has 17 residues. CDR3 DNA sequence: TGTGCCAGCTCACCACCTACTGGCACAGGGGGGGGAGAGACCCAGTACTTC. Translating it yields CASSPPTGTGGGETQYF.

V and J are TRBV7-2 and TRBJ1-2; 9 positions agree with TRBD1. Trimming at V came to 1 base and at J to 3 bases, leaving 3 bases not matched to a gene. The CDR3 covers 15 residues. Germline V lookup: CDR1 SGHTA, CDR2 FQGNSA. The CDR3 bases are TGTGCCAGCAGCTTAGGTGGGACAGGGTACTATGGCTACACCTTC. Translation gives CASSLGGTGYYGYTF.

The chain links TRBV3-1 (or the pseudogene TRBV3-2) to TRBJ1-6; the match to TRBD1 covers 7 bases. Germline lookup yields CDR1 LGHDT and CDR2 YNNKEL (reference sequence). The V segment lost 10 bases and the J segment 2 bases; nucleotides outside the gene matches: 5. This CDR3 has 14 residues. The CDR3 loop reads CATQGITYNSPLHF. In nucleotides, the CDR3 is TGTGCCACACAGGGGATCACCTATAATTCACCCCTCCACTTT.

The rearrangement uses TRBV3-1 (or the pseudogene TRBV3-2) and TRBJ2-3; 10 positions match TRBD2. The CDR3 has 16 residues. The junction had 5 bases not matched to a gene; V was cut back by 3 bases and J by 2 bases. CDR1 is LGHDT, CDR2 YNNKEL, per germline (reference sequence). The CDR3 DNA sequence: TGTGCCAGCAGCCATCCCGGGACTAGCGTCACAGATACGCAGTATTTT. This gives the protein CASSHPGTSVTDTQYF.

The V call is TRBV5-4, the J call TRBJ2-5; 16 bases are shared with TRBD2. V dropped 4 bases and J dropped 7; count of bases not matched to a gene: 7. The length of the CDR3 is 16 residues. Germline lookup yields CDR1 SGHNT and CDR2 YYREEE (reference sequence). The chain's CDR3 is CASSPGLAGGQATQYF. For the CDR3, the DNA is TGTGCCAGCAGCCCGGGACTAGCGGGGGGGCAGGCGACCCAGTACTTC.

The genes are TRBV5-6 and TRBJ2-5; 8 nucleotides match TRBD2. CDR1 and CDR2 (germline): SGHDT, YYEEEE. J gave up 4 bases and V 4 bases, and 9 bases lay outside the gene matches. CDR3 size: 15 residues. The CDR3 coding sequence is TGTGCCAGCAGCGTCGAGGTGCGGGGGGCAGAGACCCAGTACTTC. This encodes CASSVEVRGAETQYF.